This T cell receptor beta chain comes out of a study of shared clonotypes between healthy human individuals. The table lists this clone with a count of one. Its antigen is as yet unknown. Study-wide points: Several donors showed sharing of around 5% of naive CD4 clonotypes. Expectations were that clonotype sharing among donors would be affected by sequencing depth.

Deep level was the assay's run setting. Assay: immunoSEQ multiplex PCR; the TCRdb copy retains only in-frame clones and omits some. Here the sample spans about 2.2 million clones, around 93% being singletons. Terminally differentiated effector memory CD45RA+ cells were left out of the naive CD8 fraction, which was CD45RO-negative and positively selected for CCR7. This CDR3 is 18 amino acids long. V trimming: 5 bases; J trimming: 3 bases; junction bases outside the gene matches: 15. CDR1 and CDR2 (germline): SGHVS, FNYEAQ. The sequenced sample consisted of naive CD8+ T cells from PBMCs. The rearrangement joins TRBV7-6 to TRBJ2-2, with TRBD2 matching over 7 bases. The clonotype comes from a man aged 18-30 years in good health. Some clones in this sample may be carry-over from other donors' samples. CDR3 nucleotide sequence: TGTGCCAGCAGCCCGGGATTAGCGGGTACACTACACACCGGGGAGCTGTTTTTT. This encodes CASSPGLAGTLHTGELFF. The complete variable domain, with remaining parts taken from reference TRBV7-6 and TRBJ2-2, reads GAGVSQSPRYKVTKRGQDVALRCDPISGHVSLYWYRQALGQGPEFLTYFNYEAQQDKSGLPNDRFSAERPEGSISTLTIQRTEQRDSAMYRCASSPGLAGTLHTGELFFGEGSRLTVL.